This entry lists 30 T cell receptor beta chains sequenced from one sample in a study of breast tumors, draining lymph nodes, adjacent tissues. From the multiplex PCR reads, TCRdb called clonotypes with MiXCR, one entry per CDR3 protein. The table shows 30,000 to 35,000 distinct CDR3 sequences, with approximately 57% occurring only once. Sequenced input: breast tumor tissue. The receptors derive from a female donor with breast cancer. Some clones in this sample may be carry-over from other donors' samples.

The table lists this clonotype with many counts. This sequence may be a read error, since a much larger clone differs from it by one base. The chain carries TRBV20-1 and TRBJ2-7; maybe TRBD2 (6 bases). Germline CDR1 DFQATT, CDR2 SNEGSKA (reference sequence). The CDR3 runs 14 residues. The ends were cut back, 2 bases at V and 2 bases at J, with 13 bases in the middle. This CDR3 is CSARNQAGPYEQYF. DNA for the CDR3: TGCAGTGCTAGAAATCAAGCGGGCCCCTACGAGCAGTACTTC.

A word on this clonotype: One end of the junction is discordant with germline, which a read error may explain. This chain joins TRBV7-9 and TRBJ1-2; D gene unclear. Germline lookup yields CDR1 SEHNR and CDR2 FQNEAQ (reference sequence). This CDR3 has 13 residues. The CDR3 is CASNLAGYNGYTF. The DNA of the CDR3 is TGTGCCAGCAACTTAGCGGGGTACAATGGCTACACCTTC.

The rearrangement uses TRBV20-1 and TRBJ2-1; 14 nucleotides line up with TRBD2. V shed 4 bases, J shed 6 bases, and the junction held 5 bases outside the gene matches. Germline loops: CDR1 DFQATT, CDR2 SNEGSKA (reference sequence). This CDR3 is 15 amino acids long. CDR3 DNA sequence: TGCAGTGCTATGTGGACTAGCGGGGGGTCCAATGAGCAGTTCTTC. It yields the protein CSAMWTSGGSNEQFF.

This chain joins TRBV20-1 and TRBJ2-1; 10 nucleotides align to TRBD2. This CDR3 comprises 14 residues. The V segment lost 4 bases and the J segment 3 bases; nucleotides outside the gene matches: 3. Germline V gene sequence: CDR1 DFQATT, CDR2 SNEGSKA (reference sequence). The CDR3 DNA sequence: TGCAGTGCTACTAGCGGGGGAGGCTACAATGAGCAGTTCTTC. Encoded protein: CSATSGGGYNEQFF.

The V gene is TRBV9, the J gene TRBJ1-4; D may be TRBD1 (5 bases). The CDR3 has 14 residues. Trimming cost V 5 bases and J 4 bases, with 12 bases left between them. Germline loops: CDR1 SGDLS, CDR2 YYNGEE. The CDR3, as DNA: TGTGCCAGCAGTTCGGGACCCCTTAATGAAAAACTGTTTTTT. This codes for CASSSGPLNEKLFF. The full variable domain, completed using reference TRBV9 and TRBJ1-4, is DSGVTQTPKHLITATGQRVTLRCSPRSGDLSVYWYQQSLDQGLQFLIQYYNGEERAKGNILERFSAQQFPDLHSELNLSSLELGDSALYFCASSSGPLNEKLFFGSGTQLSVL.

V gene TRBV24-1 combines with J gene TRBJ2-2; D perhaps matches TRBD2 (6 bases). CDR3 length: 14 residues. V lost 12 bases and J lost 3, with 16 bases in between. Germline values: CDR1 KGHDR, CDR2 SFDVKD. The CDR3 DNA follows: TGTGCCCCGGGAGACTGGTGGCACACCGGGGAGCTGTTTTTT. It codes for CAPGDWWHTGELFF.

The CDR3 is CASSQDPQGAADFEETQYF. CDR3 DNA: TGCGCCAGCAGCCAAGATCCCCAGGGGGCGGCTGATTTTGAAGAGACCCAGTACTTC. V gene TRBV4-3 combines with J gene TRBJ2-5; 8 positions agree with TRBD1. Looked up from germline, CDR1 is LGHNA and CDR2 is YSLEER. The CDR3 has 19 residues. Unmatched junction bases numbered 15, after V lost 0 bases and J lost 3 bases.

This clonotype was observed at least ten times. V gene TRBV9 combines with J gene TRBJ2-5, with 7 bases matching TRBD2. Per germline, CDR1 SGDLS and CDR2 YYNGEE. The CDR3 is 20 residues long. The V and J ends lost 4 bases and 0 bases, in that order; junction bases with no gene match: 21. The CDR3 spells CASSPRGIVLASGDQETQYF. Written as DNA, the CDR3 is TGTGCCAGCAGCCCCCGGGGGATCGTTTTGGCTAGCGGAGACCAAGAGACCCAGTACTTC. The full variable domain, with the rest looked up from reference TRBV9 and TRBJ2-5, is DSGVTQTPKHLITATGQRVTLRCSPRSGDLSVYWYQQSLDQGLQFLIQYYNGEERAKGNILERFSAQQFPDLHSELNLSSLELGDSALYFCASSPRGIVLASGDQETQYFGPGTRLLVL.

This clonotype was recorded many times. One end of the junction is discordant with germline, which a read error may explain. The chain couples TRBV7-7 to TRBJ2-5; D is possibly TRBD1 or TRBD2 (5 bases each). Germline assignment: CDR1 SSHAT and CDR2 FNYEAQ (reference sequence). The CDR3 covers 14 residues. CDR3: CASSPRMGEETQYF. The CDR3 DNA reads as TGTGCTAGCAGCCCCAGGATGGGGGAGGAGACCCAGTACTTC.

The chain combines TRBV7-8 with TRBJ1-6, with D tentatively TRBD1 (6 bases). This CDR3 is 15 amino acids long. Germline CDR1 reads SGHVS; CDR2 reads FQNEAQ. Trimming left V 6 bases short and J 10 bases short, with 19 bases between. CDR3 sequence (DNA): TGTGCCAGCAGAAATAAGACAGGAAGAGCCTCACCCCTCCACTTT. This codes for CASRNKTGRASPLHF.

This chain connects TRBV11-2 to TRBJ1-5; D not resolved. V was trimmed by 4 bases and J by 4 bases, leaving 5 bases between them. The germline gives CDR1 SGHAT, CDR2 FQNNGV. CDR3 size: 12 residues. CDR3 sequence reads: CASSWVNQPQHF. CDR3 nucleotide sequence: TGTGCCAGCAGCTGGGTAAATCAGCCCCAGCATTTT. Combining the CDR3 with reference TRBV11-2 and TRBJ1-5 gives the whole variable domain EAGVAQSPRYKIIEKRQSVAFWCNPISGHATLYWYQQILGQGPKLLIQFQNNGVVDDSQLPKDRFSAERLKGVDSTLKIQPAKLEDSAVYLCASSWVNQPQHFGDGTRLSIL.

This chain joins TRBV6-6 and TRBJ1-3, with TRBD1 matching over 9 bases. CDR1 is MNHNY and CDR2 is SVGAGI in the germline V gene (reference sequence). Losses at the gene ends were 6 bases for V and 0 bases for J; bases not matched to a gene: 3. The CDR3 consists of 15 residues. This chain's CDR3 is CASRPTGGSGNTIYF. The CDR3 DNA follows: TGTGCCAGCAGGCCGACAGGGGGCTCTGGAAACACCATATATTTT.

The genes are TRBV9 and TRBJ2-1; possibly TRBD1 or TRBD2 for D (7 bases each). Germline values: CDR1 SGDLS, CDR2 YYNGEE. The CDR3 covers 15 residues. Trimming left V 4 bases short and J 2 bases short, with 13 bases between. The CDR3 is CASSTGAGAYNEQFF. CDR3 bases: TGTGCCAGCAGCACAGGGGCGGGAGCCTACAATGAGCAGTTCTTC.

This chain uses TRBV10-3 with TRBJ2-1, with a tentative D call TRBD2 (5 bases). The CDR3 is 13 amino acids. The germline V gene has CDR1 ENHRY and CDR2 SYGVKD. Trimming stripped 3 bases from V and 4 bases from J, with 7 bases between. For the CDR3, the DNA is TGTGCCATCAGTGAAAGCGGATACAATGAGCAGTTCTTC. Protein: CAISESGYNEQFF.

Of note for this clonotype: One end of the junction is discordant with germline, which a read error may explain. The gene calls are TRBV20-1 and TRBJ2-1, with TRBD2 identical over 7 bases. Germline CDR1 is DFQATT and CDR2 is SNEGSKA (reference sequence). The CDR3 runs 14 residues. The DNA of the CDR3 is TGCAGTGCTAGCGGCGGGGGTCCCTACACTGAGCAGTTCTTC. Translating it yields CSASGGGPYTEQFF.

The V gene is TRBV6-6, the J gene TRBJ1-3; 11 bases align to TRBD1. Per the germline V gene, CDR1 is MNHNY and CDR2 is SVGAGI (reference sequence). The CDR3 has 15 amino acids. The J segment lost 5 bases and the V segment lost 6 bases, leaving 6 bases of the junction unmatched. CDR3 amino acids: CASRGGQGGRNTIYF. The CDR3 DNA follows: TGTGCCAGCAGAGGGGGACAGGGGGGACGAAACACCATATATTTT.

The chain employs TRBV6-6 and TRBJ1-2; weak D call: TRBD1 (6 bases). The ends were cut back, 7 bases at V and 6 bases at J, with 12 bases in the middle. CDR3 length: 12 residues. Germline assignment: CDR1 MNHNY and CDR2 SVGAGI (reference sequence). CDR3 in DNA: TGTGCCAGCACCTTACAGGGAAATGGCTACACCTTC. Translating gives CASTLQGNGYTF.

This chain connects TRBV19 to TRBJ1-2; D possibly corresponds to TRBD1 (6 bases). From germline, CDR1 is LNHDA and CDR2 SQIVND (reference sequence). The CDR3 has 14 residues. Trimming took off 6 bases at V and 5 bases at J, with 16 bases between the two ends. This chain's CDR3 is CASSYQGLRYGYTF. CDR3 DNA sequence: TGTGCCAGTAGCTACCAGGGGCTCCGTTATGGCTACACCTTC.

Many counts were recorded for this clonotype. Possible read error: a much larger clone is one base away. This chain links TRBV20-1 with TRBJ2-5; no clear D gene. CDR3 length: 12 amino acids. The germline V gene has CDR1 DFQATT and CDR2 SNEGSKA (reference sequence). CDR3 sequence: CSAKGYQETPYF. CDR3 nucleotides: TGCAGTGCTAAGGGCTACCAAGAGACCCCGTACTTC.

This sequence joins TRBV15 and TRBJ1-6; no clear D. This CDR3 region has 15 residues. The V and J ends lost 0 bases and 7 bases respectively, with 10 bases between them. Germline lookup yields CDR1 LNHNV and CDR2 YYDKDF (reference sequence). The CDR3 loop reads CATSRDFRTNSPLHF. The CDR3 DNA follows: TGTGCCACCAGCAGAGATTTTCGGACCAATTCACCCCTCCACTTT.

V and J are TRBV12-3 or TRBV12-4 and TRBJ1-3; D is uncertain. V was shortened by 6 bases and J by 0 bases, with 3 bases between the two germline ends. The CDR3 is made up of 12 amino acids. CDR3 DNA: TGTGCCAGCAGGGACTCTGGAAACACCATATATTTT. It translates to CASRDSGNTIYF.

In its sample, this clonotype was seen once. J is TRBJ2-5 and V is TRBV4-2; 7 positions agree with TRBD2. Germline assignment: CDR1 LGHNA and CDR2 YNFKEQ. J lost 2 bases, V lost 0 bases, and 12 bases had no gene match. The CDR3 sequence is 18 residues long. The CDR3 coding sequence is TGTGCCAGCAGCCAAGATCACGCTTTAGCGGGTGGGCAAGAGACCCAGTACTTC. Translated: CASSQDHALAGGQETQYF.

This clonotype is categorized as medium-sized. The CDR3 bases are TGTGCCAGCAGGGGAGGTGTAGGGCAGTTCGCCTACGAGCAGTACTTC. This sequence encodes CASRGGVGQFAYEQYF. This rearrangement joins TRBV2 to TRBJ2-7; D might be TRBD2 (6 bases). Germline V CDR1 and CDR2: SNHLY, FYNNEI. The CDR3 has 16 amino acids. Trimming took 6 bases from V and 2 from J, leaving 20 bases between them.

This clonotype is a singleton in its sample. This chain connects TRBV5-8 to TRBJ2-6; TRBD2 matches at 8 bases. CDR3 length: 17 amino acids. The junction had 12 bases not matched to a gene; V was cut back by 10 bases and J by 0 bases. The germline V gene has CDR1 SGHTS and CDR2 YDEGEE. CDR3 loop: CARRGGGNLSGANVLTF. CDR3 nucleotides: TGTGCCCGACGGGGGGGCGGGAACCTCTCTGGGGCCAACGTCCTGACTTTC.

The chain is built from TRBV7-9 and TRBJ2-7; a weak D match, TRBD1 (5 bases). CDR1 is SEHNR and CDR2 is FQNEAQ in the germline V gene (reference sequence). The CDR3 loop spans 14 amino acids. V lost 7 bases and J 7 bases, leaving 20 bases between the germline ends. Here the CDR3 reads CASTSQGSAREQYF. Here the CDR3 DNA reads TGTGCCAGCACCTCCCAGGGAAGTGCGCGGGAGCAGTACTTC.

The CDR3 loop is CATTQGRGSTDTQYF. CDR3 nucleotide sequence: TGTGCCACCACTCAGGGGAGGGGAAGCACAGATACGCAGTATTTT. V is TRBV10-3 and J is TRBJ2-3; D may be TRBD2 (7 bases). Trimming cost V 10 bases and J 0 bases, with 17 bases left between them. Germline-derived CDR1 and CDR2 are ENHRY and SYGVKD. This CDR3 comprises 15 residues.

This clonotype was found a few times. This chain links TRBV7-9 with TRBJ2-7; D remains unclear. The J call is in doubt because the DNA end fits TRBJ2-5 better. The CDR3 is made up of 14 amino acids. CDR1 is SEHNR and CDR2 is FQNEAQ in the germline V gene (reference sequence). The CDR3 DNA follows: TGTGCCAGCAGCTTAGTAGGCTACCAAGAGACCCAGTACTTC. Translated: CASSLVGYQETQYF.

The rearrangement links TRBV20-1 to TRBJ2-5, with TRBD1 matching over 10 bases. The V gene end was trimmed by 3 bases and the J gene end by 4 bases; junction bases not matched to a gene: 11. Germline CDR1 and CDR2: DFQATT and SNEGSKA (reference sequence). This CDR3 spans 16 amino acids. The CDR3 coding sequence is TGCAGTGCTAGGTGGGCGACAGGGGGCTTGCGAGAGACCCAGTACTTC. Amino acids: CSARWATGGLRETQYF.

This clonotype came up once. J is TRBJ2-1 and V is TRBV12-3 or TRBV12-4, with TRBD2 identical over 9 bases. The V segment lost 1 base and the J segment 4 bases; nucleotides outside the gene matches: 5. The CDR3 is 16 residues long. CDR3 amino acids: CASSLGGRGGYNEQFF. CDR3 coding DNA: TGTGCCAGCAGTTTAGGGGGGCGGGGGGGTTACAATGAGCAGTTCTTC.

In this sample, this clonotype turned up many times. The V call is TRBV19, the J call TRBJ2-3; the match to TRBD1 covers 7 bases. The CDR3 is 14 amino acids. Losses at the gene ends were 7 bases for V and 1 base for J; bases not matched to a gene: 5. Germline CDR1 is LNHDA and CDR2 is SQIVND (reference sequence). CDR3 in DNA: TGTGCCAGTACAACAGGACAGGGCACAGATACGCAGTATTTT. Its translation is CASTTGQGTDTQYF.